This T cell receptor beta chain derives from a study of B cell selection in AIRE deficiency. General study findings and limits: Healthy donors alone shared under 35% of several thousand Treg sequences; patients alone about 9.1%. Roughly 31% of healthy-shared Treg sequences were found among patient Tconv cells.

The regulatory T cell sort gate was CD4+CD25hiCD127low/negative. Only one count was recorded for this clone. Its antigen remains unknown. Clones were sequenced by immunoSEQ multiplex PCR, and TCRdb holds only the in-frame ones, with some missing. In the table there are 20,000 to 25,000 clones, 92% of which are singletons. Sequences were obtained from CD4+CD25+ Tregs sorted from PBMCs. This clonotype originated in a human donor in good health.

CDR3 in DNA: TGTGCCAGCAGTTACCGGGACAGGGTCACCGGGACCCAGTACTTC. Protein sequence: CASSYRDRVTGTQYF. V and J are TRBV6-5 and TRBJ2-5, with TRBD1 matching over 9 bases. The CDR3 consists of 15 residues. The V gene end was trimmed by 2 bases and the J gene end by 7 bases; junction bases not matched to a gene: 8. Germline CDR1 reads MNHEY; CDR2 reads SVGAGI.